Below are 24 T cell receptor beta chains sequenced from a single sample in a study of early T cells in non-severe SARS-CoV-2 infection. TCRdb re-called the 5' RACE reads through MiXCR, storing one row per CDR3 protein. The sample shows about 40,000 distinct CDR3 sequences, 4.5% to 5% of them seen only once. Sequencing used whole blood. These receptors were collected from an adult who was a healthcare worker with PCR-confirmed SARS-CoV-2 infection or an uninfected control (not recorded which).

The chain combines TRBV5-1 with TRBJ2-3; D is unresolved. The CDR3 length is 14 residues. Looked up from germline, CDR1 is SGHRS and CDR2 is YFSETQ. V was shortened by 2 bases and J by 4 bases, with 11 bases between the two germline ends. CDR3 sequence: CASSFAEKPDTQYF. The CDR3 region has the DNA TGCGCCAGCAGCTTTGCAGAAAAGCCAGATACGCAGTATTTT.

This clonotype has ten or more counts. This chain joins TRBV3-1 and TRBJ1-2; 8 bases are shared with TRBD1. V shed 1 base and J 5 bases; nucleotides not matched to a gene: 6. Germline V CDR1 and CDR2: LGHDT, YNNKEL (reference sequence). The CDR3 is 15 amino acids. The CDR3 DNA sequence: TGTGCCAGCAGCCAAGGCGGACAGGGCCTATATGGCTACACCTTC. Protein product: CASSQGGQGLYGYTF.

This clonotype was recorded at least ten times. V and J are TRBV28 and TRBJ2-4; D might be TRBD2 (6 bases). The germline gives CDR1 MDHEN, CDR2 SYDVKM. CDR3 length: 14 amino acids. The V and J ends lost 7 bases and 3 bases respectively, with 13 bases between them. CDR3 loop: CASTVGGGKNIQYF. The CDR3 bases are TGTGCCAGCACCGTGGGGGGTGGCAAAAACATTCAGTACTTC.

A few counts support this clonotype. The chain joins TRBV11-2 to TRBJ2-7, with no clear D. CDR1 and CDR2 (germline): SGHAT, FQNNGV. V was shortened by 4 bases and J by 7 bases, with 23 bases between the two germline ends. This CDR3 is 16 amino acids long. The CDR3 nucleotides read TGTGCCAGCAGCTGGGTGGCGCCGGCGGTCGGTGGAGAGCAGTACTTC. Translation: CASSWVAPAVGGEQYF. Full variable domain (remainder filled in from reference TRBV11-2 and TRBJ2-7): EAGVAQSPRYKIIEKRQSVAFWCNPISGHATLYWYQQILGQGPKLLIQFQNNGVVDDSQLPKDRFSAERLKGVDSTLKIQPAKLEDSAVYLCASSWVAPAVGGEQYFGPGTRLTVT.

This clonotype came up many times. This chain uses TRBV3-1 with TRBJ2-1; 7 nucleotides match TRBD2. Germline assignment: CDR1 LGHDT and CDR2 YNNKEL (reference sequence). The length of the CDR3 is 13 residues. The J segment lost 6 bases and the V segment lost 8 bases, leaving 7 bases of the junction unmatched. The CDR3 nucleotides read TGTGCCAGCTCCCCGGGGGGATTCAATGAGCAGTTCTTC. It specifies CASSPGGFNEQFF.

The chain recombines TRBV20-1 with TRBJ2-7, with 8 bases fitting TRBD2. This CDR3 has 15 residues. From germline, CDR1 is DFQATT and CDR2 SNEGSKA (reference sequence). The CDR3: CSAWASGFLSYEQYF. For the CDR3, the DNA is TGCAGCGCCTGGGCTAGCGGGTTTCTCTCCTACGAGCAGTACTTC.

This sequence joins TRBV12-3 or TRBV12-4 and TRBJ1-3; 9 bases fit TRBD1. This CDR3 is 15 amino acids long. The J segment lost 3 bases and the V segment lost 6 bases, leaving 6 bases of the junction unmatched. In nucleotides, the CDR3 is TGTGCCAGCAGACGAGACAGGGGGAGTGGAAACACCATATATTTT. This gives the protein CASRRDRGSGNTIYF.

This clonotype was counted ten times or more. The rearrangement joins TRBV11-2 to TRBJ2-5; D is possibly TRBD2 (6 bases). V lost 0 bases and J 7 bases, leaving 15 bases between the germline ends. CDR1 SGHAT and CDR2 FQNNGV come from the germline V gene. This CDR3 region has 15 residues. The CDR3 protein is CASSLDRVLSGTQYF. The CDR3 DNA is TGTGCCAGCAGCTTAGATCGAGTCCTTAGCGGGACCCAGTACTTC.

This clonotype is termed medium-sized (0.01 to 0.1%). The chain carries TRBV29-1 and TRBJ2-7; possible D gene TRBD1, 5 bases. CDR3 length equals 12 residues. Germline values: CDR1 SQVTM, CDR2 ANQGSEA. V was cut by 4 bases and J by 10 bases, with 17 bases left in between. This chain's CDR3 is CSVGTSGFGQYF. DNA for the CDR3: TGCAGCGTTGGGACATCGGGCTTTGGACAGTACTTC.

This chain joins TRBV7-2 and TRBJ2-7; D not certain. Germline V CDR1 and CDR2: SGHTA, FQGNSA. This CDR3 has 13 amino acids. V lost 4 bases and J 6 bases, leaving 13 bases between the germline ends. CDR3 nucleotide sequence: TGTGCCAGCAGCTCCCAATTCGACACCGAGCAGTACTTC. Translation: CASSSQFDTEQYF.

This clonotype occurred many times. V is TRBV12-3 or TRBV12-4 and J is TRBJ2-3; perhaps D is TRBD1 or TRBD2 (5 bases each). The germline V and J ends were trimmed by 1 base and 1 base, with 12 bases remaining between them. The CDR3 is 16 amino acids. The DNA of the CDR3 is TGTGCCAGCAGTTTAGGGGGGTTGCACGGCACAGATACGCAGTATTTT. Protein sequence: CASSLGGLHGTDTQYF.

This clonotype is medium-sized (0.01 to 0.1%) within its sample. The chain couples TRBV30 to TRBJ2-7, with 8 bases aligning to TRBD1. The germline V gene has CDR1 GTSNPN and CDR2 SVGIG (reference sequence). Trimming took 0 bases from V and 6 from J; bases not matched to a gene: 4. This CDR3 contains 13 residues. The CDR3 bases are TGTGCCTGGAGTGTAGGAGGACAGGGCGAGCAGTACTTC. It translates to CAWSVGGQGEQYF.

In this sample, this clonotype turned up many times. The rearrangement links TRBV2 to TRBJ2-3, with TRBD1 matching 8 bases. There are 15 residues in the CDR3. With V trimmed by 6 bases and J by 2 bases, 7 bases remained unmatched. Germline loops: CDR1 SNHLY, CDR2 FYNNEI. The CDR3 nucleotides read TGTGCCAGCAGGACAGGGGATAGGGACACAGATACGCAGTATTTT. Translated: CASRTGDRDTDTQYF.

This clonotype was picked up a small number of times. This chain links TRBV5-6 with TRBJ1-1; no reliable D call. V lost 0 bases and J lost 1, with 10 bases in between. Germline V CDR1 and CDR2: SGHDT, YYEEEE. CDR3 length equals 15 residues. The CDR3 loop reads CASSLARTGNTEAFF. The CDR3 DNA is TGTGCCAGCAGCTTGGCGAGGACGGGGAACACTGAAGCTTTCTTT.

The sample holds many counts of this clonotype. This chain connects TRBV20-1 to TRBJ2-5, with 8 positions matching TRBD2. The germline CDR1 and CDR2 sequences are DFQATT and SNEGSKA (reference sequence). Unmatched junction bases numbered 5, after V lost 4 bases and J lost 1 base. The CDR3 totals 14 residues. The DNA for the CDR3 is TGCAGTGCTAACTTAGGACTAGCCCAAGAGACCCAGTACTTC. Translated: CSANLGLAQETQYF.

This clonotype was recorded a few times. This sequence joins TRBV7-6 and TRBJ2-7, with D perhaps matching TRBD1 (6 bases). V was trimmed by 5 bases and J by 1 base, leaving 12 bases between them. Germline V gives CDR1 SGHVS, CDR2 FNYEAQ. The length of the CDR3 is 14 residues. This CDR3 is CASSPRQVSYEQYF. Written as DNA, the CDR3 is TGTGCCAGCAGCCCTCGACAGGTTTCCTACGAGCAGTACTTC.

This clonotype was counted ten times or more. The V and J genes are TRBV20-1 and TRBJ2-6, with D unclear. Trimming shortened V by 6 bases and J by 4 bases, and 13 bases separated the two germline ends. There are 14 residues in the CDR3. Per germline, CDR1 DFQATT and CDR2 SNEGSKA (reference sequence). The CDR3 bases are TGCAGTGCCGACTTCTCATCCGGGGCCAACGTCCTGACTTTC. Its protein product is CSADFSSGANVLTF.

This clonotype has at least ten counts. The CDR3 region is CASSLSRGLGLPEAFF. The CDR3 nucleotides are TGTGCCAGCAGTTTATCCAGGGGGCTCGGTCTCCCTGAAGCTTTCTTT. The V gene is TRBV12-3 or TRBV12-4, the J gene TRBJ1-1; 8 positions agree with TRBD1. This CDR3 spans 16 amino acids. After removal of 2 bases from V and 6 bases from J, the junction contained 11 bases not matched to a gene.

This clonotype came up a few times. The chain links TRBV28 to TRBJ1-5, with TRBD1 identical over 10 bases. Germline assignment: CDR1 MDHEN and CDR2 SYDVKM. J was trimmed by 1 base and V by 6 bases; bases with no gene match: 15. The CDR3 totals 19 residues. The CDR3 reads CASSPPTGTGVRSNQPQHF. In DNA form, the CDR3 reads TGTGCCAGCAGCCCCCCCACCGGGACAGGGGTCCGGAGCAATCAGCCCCAGCATTTT.

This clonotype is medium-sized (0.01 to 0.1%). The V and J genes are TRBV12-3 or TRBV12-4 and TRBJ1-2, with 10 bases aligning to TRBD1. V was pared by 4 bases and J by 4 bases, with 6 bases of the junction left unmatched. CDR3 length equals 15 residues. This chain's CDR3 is CASSSDRGNVYGYTF. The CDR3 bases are TGTGCCAGCAGTTCGGACAGGGGGAATGTCTATGGCTACACCTTC.

The CDR3 sequence is CSASFPAGEETQYF. The CDR3, as DNA: TGCAGTGCTAGCTTTCCAGCGGGTGAAGAGACCCAGTACTTC. J is TRBJ2-5 and V is TRBV20-1, with D perhaps matching TRBD2 (6 bases). This CDR3 contains 14 residues. The ends were cut back, 3 bases at V and 3 bases at J, with 14 bases in the middle. Germline CDR1 DFQATT, CDR2 SNEGSKA (reference sequence).

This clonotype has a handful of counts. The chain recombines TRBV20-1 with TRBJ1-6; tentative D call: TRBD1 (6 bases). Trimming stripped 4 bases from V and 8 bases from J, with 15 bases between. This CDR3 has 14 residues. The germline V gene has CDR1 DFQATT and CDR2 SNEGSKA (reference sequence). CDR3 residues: CSANRVVLDSPLHF. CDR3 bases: TGCAGTGCTAACAGGGTCGTCCTGGATTCACCCCTCCACTTT.

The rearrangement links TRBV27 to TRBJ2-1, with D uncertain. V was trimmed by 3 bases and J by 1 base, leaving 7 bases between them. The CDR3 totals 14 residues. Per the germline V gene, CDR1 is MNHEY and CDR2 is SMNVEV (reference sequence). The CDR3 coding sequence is TGTGCCAGCAGTTTGAGTAATTCCTACAATGAGCAGTTCTTC. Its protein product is CASSLSNSYNEQFF.

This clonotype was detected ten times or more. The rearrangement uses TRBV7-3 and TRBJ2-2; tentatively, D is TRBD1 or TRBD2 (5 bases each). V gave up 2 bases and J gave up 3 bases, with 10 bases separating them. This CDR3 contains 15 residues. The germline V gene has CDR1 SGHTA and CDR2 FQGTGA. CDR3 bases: TGTGCCAGCAGCTTAGGAGGCAGGGACACCGGGGAGCTGTTTTTT. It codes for CASSLGGRDTGELFF. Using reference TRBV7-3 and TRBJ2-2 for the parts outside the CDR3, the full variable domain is GAGVSQTPSNKVTEKGKYVELRCDPISGHTALYWYRQSLGQGPEFLIYFQGTGAADDSGLPNDRFFAVRPEGSVSTLKIQRTERGDSAVYLCASSLGGRDTGELFFGEGSRLTVL.